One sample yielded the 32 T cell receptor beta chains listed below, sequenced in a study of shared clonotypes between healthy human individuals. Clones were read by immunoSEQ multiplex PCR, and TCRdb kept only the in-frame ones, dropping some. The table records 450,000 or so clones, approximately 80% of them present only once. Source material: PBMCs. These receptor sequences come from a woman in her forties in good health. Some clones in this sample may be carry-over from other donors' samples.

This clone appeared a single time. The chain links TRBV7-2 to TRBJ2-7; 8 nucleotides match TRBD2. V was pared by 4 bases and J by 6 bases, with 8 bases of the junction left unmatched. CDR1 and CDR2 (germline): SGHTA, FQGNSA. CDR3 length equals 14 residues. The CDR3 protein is CASSYDSGNREQYF. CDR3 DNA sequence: TGTGCCAGCAGCTACGATAGCGGGAACCGCGAGCAGTACTTC.

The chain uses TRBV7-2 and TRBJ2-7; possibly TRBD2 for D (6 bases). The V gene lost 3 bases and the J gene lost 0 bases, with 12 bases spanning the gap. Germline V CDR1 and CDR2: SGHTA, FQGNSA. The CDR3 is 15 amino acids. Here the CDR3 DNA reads TGTGCCAGCAGCTTCGTAGCGGAGAGCTCCTACGAGCAGTACTTC. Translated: CASSFVAESSYEQYF.

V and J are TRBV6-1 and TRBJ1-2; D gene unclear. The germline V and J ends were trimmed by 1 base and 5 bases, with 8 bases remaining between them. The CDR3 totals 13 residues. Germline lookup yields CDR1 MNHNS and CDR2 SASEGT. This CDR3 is CASSEGRAYGYTF. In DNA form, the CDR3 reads TGTGCCAGCAGTGAAGGCAGAGCTTATGGCTACACCTTC.

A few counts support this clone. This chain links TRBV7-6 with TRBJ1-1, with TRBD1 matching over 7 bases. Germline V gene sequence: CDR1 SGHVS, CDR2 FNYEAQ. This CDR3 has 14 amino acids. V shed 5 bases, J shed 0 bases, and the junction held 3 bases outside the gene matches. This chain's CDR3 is CASSGTGVNTEAFF. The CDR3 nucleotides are TGTGCCAGCAGCGGAACAGGGGTGAACACTGAAGCTTTCTTT.

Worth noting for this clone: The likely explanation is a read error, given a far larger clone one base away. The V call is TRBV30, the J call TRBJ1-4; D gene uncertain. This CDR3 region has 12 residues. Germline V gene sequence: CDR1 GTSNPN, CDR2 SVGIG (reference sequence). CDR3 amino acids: CALSPLREKLFF. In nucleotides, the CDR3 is TGTGCCTTGAGTCCCCTGAGGGAAAAACTGTTTTTT.

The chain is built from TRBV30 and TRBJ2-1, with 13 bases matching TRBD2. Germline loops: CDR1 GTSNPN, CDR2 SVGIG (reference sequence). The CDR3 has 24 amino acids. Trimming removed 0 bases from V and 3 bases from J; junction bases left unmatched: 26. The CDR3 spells CAWSVSRSTTSGRVGLVGYNEQFF. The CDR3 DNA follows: TGTGCCTGGAGTGTAAGCAGGTCCACCACTAGCGGGAGGGTTGGTCTGGTGGGCTACAATGAGCAGTTCTTC.

In DNA form, the CDR3 reads TGTGCCAGCAGCGTGGACAGGGCTTTTACCGGGGCCAACGTCCTGACTTTC. This translates into CASSVDRAFTGANVLTF. This chain uses TRBV9 with TRBJ2-6; 8 bases are shared with TRBD1. This CDR3 has 17 amino acids. Germline CDR1 SGDLS, CDR2 YYNGEE. With 2 bases clipped from V and 4 bases from J, the junction kept 8 bases outside the gene matches.

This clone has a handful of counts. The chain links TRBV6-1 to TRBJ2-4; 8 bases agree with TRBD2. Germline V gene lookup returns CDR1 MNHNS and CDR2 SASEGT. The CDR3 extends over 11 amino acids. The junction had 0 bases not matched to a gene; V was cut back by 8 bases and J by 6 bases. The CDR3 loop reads CASLAGNIQYF. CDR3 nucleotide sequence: TGTGCCAGCCTAGCGGGAAACATTCAGTACTTC.

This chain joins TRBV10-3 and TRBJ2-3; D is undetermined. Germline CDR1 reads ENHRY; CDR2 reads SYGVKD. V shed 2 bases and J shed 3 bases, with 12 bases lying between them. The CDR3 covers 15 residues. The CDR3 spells CAISEKAMRTDTQYF. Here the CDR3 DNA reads TGTGCCATCAGTGAGAAGGCTATGAGGACAGATACGCAGTATTTT.

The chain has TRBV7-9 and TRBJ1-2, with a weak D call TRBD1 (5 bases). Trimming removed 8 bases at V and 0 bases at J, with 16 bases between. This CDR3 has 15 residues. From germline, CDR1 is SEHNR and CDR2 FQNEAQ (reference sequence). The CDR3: CASGDRRGANYGYTF. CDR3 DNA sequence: TGTGCCAGCGGAGACAGACGGGGGGCTAACTATGGCTACACCTTC. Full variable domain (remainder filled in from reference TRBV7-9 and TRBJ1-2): DTGVSQNPRHKITKRGQNVTFRCDPISEHNRLYWYRQTLGQGPEFLTYFQNEAQLEKSRLLSDRFSAERPKGSFSTLEIQRTEQGDSAMYLCASGDRRGANYGYTFGSGTRLTVV.

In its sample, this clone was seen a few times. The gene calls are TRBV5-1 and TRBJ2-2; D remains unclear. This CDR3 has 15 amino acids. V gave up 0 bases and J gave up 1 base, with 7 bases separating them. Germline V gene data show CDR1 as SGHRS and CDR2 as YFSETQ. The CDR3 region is CASSLGLRNTGELFF. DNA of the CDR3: TGCGCCAGCAGCTTGGGACTCCGGAACACCGGGGAGCTGTTTTTT. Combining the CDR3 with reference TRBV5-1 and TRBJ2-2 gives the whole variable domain KAGVTQTPRYLIKTRGQQVTLSCSPISGHRSVSWYQQTPGQGLQFLFEYFSETQRNKGNFPGRFSGRQFSNSRSEMNVSTLELGDSALYLCASSLGLRNTGELFFGEGSRLTVL.

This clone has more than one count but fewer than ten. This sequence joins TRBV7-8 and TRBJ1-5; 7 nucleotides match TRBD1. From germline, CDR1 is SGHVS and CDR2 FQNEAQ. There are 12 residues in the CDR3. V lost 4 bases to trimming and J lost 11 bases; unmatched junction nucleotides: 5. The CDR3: CASSSSTGSQHF. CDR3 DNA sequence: TGTGCCAGCAGCTCCTCGACAGGGTCCCAGCATTTT.

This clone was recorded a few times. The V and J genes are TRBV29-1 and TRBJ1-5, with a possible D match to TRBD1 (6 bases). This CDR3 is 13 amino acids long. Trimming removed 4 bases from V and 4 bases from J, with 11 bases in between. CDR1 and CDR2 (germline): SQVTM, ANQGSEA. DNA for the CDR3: TGCAGCGTTGCCGGGACAAGAAATCAGCCCCAGCATTTT. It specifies CSVAGTRNQPQHF. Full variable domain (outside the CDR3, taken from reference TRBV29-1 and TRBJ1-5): SAVISQKPSRDICQRGTSLTIQCQVDSQVTMMFWYRQQPGQSLTLIATANQGSEATYESGFVIDKFPISRPNLTFSTLTVSNMSPEDSSIYLCSVAGTRNQPQHFGDGTRLSIL.

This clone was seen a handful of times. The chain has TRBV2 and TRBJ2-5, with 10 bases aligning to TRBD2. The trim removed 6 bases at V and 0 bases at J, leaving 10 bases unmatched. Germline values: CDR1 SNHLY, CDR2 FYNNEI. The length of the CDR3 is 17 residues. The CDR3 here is CASRGYAGLADQETQYF. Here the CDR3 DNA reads TGTGCCAGCAGGGGATACGCTGGACTAGCGGACCAAGAGACCCAGTACTTC.

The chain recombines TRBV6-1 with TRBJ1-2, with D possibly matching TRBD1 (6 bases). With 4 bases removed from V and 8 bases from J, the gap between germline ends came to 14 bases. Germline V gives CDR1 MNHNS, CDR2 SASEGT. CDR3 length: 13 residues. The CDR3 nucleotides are TGTGCCAGCAGTGTCGACAGGCGGACGGGCTACACCTTC. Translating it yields CASSVDRRTGYTF.

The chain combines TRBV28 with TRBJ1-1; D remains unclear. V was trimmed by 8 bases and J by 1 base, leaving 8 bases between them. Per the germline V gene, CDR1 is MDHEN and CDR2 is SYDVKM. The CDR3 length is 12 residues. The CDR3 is CASDGWNTEAFF. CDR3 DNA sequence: TGTGCCAGCGACGGATGGAACACTGAAGCTTTCTTT.

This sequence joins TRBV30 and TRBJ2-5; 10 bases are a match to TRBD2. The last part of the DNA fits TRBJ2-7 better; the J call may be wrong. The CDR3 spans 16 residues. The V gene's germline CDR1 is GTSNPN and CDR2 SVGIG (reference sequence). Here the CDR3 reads CAWSVGASGSSYEQYF. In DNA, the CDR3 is TGTGCCTGGAGTGTAGGGGCTAGCGGGAGCTCCTACGAGCAGTACTTC.

Here the CDR3 reads CASSRRGSGSYEQYF. The CDR3 bases are TGTGCCAGCAGCCGCAGGGGGAGCGGGAGTTACGAGCAGTACTTC. The chain joins TRBV5-6 to TRBJ2-7; possible D gene TRBD2, 8 bases. Germline CDR1 reads SGHDT; CDR2 reads YYEEEE. This CDR3 is 15 amino acids long. The ends were cut back, 4 bases at V and 4 bases at J, with 18 bases in the middle.

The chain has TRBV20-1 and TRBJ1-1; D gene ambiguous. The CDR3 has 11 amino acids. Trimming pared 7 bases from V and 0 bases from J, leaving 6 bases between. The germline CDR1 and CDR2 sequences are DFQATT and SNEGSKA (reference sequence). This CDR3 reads CSGWVNTEAFF. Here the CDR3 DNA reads TGCAGTGGGTGGGTGAACACTGAAGCTTTCTTT.

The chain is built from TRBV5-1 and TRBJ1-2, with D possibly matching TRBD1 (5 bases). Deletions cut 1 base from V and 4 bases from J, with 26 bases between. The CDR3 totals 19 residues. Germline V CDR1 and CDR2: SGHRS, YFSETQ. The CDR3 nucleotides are TGCGCCAGCAGCTTGTCTGGGCCCCGGCCAGGGATGGTCGGCTATGGCTACACCTTC. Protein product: CASSLSGPRPGMVGYGYTF.

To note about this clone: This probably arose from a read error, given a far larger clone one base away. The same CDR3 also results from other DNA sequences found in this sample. In DNA form, the CDR3 reads TGCGCCACTCGCGGGACAGGCGACGGCTACACCTTC. Translated, it gives CATRGTGDGYTF. V is TRBV5-1 and J is TRBJ1-2, with 8 bases matching TRBD1. V trimming: 9 bases; J trimming: 8 bases; junction bases outside the gene matches: 9. The CDR3 sequence is 12 residues long. From germline, CDR1 is SGHRS and CDR2 YFSETQ.

CDR3 bases: TGTGCCATCAGTGGGACAGGGGCCGAGCAGTACTTC. Protein: CAISGTGAEQYF. V is TRBV10-3 and J is TRBJ2-7; TRBD1 matches 9 bases. The length of the CDR3 is 12 residues. Germline V gene sequence: CDR1 ENHRY, CDR2 SYGVKD. Trimming removed 4 bases from V and 6 bases from J; junction bases left unmatched: 1.

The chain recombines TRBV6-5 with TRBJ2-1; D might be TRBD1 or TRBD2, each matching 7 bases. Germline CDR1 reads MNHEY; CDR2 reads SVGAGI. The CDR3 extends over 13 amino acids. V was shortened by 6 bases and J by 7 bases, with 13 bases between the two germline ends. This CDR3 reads CASRQQGGNEQFF. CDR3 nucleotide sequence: TGTGCCAGCAGACAGCAGGGGGGGAATGAGCAGTTCTTC.

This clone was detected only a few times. In nucleotides, the CDR3 is TGTGCCAGCAGCCCCGGTGGGCTCAGGGAGACCCAGTACTTC. Amino acids: CASSPGGLRETQYF. The chain recombines TRBV7-2 with TRBJ2-5; D not certain. V was trimmed by 5 bases and J by 5 bases, leaving 15 bases between them. This CDR3 has 14 amino acids. Germline V gene lookup returns CDR1 SGHTA and CDR2 FQGNSA. The full variable domain, with the rest looked up from reference TRBV7-2 and TRBJ2-5, is GAGVSQSPSNKVTEKGKDVELRCDPISGHTALYWYRQSLGQGLEFLIYFQGNSAPDKSGLPSDRFSAERTGGSVSTLTIQRTQQEDSAVYLCASSPGGLRETQYFGPGTRLLVL.

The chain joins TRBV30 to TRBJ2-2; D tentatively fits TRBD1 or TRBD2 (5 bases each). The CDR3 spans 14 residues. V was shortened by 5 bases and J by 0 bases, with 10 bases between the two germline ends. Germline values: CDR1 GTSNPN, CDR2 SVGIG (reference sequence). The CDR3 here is CAWARGTNTGELFF. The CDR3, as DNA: TGTGCCTGGGCCCGGGGCACGAACACCGGGGAGCTGTTTTTT.

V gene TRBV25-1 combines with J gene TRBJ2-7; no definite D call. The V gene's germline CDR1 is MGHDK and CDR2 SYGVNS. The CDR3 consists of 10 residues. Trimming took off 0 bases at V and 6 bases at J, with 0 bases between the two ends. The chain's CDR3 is CASSEYEQYF. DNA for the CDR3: TGTGCCAGCAGTGAATACGAGCAGTACTTC.

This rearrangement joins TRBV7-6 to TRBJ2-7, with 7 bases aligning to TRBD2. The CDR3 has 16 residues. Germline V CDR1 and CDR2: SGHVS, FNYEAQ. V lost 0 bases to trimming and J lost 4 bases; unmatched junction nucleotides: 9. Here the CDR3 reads CASSLASASGYYEQYF. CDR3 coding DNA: TGTGCCAGCAGCTTAGCTAGTGCTAGCGGTTATTACGAGCAGTACTTC.

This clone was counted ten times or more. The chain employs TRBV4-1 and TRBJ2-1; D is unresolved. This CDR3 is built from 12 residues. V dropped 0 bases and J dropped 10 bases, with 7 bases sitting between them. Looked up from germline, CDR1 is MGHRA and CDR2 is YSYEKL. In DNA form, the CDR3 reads TGCGCCAGCAGCCAAGATCCCTCAGAGCAGTTCTTC. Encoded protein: CASSQDPSEQFF.

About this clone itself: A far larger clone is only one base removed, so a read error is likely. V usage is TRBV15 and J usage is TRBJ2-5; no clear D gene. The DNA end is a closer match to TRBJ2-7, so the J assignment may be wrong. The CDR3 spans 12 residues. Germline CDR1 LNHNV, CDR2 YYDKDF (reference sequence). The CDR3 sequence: CTTSRDEDEQYF. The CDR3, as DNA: TGTACCACCAGCAGAGATGAGGACGAGCAGTACTTC.

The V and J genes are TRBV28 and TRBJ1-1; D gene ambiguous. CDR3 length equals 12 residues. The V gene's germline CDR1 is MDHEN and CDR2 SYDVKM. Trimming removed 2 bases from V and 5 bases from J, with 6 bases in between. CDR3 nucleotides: TGTGCCAGCAGTTTAGGCACGACTGAAGCTTTCTTT. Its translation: CASSLGTTEAFF.

As DNA, the CDR3 is TGTGCCAGCAGTGAAGCGCTGGGTAGCAATCAGCCCCAGCATTTT. It encodes CASSEALGSNQPQHF. The chain recombines TRBV2 with TRBJ1-5, with unresolved D. The germline V gene encodes CDR1 SNHLY and CDR2 FYNNEI. The V gene lost 0 bases and the J gene lost 0 bases, with 6 bases spanning the gap. The CDR3 contains 15 residues.

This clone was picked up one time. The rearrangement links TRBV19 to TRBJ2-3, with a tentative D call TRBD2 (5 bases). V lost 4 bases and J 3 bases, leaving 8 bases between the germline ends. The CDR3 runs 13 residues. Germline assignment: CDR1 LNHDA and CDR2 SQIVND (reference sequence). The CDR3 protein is CASSRGNTDTQYF. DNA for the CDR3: TGTGCCAGTAGTAGAGGGAATACAGATACGCAGTATTTT.